Sequencing of this TCR beta chain was carried out in a study of cytomegalovirus exposure and HLA in healthy donors. General observations from the study: In a later analysis, HLA-associated beta chains showed higher expansion and lower generation probabilities than comparable chains. Looking again later, the authors saw that most CMV-associated TCR beta chains seemed HLA-restricted. Earlier analysis found most TCR beta V segments productive about 90% or about 30% of the time. A later look showed TCR association rates differing by HLA locus, highest for DRB1 and lowest for HLA-C.

The PCR had 60 Vbeta and 13 Jbeta primers. TCRdb keeps only in-frame clones here, not all; method: immunoSEQ multiplex PCR. The data contain about 150,000 clones, 63% of them singletons. Worth noting for this clone: Its matching antigen is unknown.

The CDR3 contains 15 residues. V lost 2 bases, J lost 0 bases, and 9 bases lay in between. Germline loops: CDR1 SGHNT, CDR2 YYREEE (reference sequence). The TCR comes from an older woman in good health and CMV-seropositive. The specimen sequenced was PBMCs. J is TRBJ1-3 and V is TRBV5-4; D not certain. CDR3 region: CASSLGGDSGNTIYF. The DNA of the CDR3 is TGTGCCAGCAGCTTAGGCGGGGACTCTGGAAACACCATATATTTT. Complete variable domain (other parts from reference TRBV5-4 and TRBJ1-3): ETGVTQSPTHLIKTRGQQVTLRCSSQSGHNTVSWYQQALGQGPQFIFQYYREEENGRGNFPPRFSGLQFPNYSSELNVNALELDDSALYLCASSLGGDSGNTIYFGEGSWLTVV.